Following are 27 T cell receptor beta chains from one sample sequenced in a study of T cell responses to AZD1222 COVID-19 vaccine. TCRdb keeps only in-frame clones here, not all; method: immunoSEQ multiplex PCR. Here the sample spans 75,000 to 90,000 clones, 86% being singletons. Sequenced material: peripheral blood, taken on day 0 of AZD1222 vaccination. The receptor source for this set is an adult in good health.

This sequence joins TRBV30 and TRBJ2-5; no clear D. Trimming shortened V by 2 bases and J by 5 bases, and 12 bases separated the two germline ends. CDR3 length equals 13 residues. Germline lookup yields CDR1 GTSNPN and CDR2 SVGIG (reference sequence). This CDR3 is CAWSWNAGETQYF. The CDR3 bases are TGTGCCTGGAGTTGGAACGCCGGCGAGACCCAGTACTTC.

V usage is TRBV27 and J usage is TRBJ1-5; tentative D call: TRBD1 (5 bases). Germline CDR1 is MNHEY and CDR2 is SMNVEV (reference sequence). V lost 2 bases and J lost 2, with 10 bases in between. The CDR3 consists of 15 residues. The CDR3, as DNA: TGTGCCAGCAGTTTAACGGGGGGAGGCAATCAGCCCCAGCATTTT. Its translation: CASSLTGGGNQPQHF.

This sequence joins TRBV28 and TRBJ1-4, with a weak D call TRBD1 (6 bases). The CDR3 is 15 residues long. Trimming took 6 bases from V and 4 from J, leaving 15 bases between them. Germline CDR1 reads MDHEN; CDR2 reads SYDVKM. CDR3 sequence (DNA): TGTGCCAGCAGCTCCCGGGGGGCGGGTAATGAAAAACTGTTTTTT. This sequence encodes CASSSRGAGNEKLFF.

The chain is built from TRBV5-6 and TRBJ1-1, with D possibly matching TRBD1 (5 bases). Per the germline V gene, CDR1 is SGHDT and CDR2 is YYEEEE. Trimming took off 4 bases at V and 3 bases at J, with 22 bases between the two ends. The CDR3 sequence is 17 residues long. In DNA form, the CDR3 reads TGTGCCAGCAGCCCCGGCGGTGGGGTGGGGCTGGACACTGAAGCTTTCTTT. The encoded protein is CASSPGGGVGLDTEAFF. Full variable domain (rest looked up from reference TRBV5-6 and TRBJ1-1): DAGVTQSPTHLIKTRGQQVTLRCSPKSGHDTVSWYQQALGQGPQFIFQYYEEEERQRGNFPDRFSGHQFPNYSSELNVNALLLGDSALYLCASSPGGGVGLDTEAFFGQGTRLTVV.

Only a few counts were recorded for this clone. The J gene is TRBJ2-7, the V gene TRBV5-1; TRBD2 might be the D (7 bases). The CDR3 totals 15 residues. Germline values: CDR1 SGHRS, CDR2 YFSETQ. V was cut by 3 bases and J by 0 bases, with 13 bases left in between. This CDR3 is CASSSWGGSSYEQYF. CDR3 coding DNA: TGCGCCAGCAGCTCTTGGGGGGGCAGCTCCTACGAGCAGTACTTC.

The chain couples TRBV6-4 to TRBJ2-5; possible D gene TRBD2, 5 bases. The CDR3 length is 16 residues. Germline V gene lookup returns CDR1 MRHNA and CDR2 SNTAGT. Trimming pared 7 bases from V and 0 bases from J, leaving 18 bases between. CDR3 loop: CASTILKRRDQETQYF. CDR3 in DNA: TGTGCCAGCACCATACTGAAGCGGAGAGACCAAGAGACCCAGTACTTC.

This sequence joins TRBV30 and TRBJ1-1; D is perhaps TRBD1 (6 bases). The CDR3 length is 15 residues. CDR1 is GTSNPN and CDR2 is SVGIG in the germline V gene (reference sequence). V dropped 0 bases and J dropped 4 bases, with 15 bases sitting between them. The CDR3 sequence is CAWSVRVGRGTEAFF. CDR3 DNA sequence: TGTGCCTGGAGTGTACGGGTTGGCAGGGGCACTGAAGCTTTCTTT.

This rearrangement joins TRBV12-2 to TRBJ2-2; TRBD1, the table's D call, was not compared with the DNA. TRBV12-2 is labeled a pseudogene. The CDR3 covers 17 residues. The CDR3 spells CASRDRGRTGGNGELFF. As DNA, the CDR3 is TGTGCAAGTCGCGATAGAGGGCGGACAGGGGGCAATGGGGAGCTGTTTTTT.

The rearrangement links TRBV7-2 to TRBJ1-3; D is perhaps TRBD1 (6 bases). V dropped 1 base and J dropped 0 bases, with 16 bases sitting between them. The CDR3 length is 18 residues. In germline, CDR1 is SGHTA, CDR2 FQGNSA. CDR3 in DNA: TGTGCCAGCAGCTTAGTACAGGGTCAGGGGAACTCTGGAAACACCATATATTTT. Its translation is CASSLVQGQGNSGNTIYF.

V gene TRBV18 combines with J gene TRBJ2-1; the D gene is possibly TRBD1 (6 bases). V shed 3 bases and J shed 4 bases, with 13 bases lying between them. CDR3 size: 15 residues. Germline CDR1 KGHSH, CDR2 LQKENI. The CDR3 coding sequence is TGTGCCAGCTCACCTCAGGGGCGAGGTTACAATGAGCAGTTCTTC. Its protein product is CASSPQGRGYNEQFF.

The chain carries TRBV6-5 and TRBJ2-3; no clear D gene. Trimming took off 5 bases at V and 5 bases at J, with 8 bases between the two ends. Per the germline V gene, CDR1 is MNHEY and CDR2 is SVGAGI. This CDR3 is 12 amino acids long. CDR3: CASSKSRDTQYF. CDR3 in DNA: TGTGCCAGCAGTAAGTCCCGAGATACGCAGTATTTT.

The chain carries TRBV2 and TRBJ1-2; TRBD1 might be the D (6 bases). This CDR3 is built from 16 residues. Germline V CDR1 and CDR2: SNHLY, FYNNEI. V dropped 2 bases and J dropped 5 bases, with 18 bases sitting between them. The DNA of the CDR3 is TGTGCCAGCAGTGAAAAAGGGACACCCACTCTATATGGCTACACCTTC. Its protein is CASSEKGTPTLYGYTF.

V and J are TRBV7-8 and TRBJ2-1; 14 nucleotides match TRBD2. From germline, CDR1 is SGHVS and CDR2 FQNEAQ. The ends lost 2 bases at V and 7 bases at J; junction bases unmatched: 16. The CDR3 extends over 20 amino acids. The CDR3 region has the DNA TGTGCCAGCAGCTTAAGTAGGACGCTGGGGACTAGCGGGAGTTGGAATGAGCAGTTCTTC. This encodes CASSLSRTLGTSGSWNEQFF. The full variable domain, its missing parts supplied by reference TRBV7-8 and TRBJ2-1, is GAGVSQSPRYKVAKRGQDVALRCDPISGHVSLFWYQQALGQGPEFLTYFQNEAQLDKSGLPSDRFFAERPEGSVSTLKIQRTQQEDSAVYLCASSLSRTLGTSGSWNEQFFGPGTRLTVL.

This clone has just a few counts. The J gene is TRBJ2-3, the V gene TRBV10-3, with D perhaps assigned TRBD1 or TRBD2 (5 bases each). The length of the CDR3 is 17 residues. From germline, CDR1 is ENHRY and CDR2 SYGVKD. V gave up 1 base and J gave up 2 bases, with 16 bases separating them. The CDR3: CAISEFVVGANTDTQYF. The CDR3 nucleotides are TGTGCCATCAGTGAGTTTGTTGTCGGGGCGAACACAGATACGCAGTATTTT.

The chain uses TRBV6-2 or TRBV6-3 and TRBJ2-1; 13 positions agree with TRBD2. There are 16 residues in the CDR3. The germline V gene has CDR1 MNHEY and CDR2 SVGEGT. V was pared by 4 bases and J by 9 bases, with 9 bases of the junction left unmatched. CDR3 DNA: TGTGCCAGCAGTTCAAGGACTAGCGGGAGTTTCGTTGAGCAGTTCTTC. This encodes CASSSRTSGSFVEQFF.

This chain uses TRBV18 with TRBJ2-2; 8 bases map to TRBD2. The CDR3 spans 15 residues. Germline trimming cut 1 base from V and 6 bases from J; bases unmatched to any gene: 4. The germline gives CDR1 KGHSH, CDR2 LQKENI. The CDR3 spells CASSPLEAGAGELFF. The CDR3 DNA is TGTGCCAGCTCACCACTAGAAGCGGGAGCCGGGGAGCTGTTTTTT.

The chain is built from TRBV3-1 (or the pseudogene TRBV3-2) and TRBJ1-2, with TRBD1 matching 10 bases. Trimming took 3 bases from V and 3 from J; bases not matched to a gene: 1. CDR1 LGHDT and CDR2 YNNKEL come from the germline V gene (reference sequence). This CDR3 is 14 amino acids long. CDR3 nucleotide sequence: TGTGCCAGCAGCCAGGACAGGGGGTACTATGGCTACACCTTC. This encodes CASSQDRGYYGYTF.

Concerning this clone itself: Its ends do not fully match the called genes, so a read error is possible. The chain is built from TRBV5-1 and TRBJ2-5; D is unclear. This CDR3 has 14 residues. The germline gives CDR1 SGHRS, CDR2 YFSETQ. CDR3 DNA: TGCGCCAGCAGTTTGGATTCGTACCAAGAGACCCAGTACTTC. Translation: CASSLDSYQETQYF.

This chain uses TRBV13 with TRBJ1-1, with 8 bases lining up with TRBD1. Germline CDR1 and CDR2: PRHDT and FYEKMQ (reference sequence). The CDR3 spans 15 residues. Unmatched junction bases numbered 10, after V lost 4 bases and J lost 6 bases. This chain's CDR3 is CASSSSGQAGAEAFF. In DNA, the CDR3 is TGTGCCAGCAGCTCTTCGGGACAGGCCGGCGCTGAAGCTTTCTTT.

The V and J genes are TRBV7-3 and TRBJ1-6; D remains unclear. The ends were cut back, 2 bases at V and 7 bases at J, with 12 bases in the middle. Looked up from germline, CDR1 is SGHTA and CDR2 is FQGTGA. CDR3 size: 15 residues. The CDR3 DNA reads TGTGCCAGCAGCTTATATCCGGGAATGAATTCACCCCTCCACTTT. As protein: CASSLYPGMNSPLHF.

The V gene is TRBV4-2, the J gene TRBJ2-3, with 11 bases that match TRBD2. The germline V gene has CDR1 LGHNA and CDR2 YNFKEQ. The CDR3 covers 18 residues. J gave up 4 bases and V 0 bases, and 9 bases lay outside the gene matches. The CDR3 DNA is TGTGCCAGCAGCCAAGAGTTACTAGCGGGAGTCGTCGCAGATACGCAGTATTTT. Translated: CASSQELLAGVVADTQYF.

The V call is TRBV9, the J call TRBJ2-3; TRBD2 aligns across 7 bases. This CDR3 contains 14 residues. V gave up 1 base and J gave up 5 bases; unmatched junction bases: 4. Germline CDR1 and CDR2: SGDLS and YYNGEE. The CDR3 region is CASSVSGALDTQYF. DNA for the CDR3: TGTGCCAGCAGCGTAAGCGGGGCACTAGATACGCAGTATTTT.

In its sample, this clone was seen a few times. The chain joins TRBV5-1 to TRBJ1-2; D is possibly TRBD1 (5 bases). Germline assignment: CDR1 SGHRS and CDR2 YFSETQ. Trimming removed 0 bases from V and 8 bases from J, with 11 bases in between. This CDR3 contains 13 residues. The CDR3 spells CASSLGGYQGYTF. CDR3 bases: TGCGCCAGCAGCTTGGGGGGGTATCAAGGCTACACCTTC.

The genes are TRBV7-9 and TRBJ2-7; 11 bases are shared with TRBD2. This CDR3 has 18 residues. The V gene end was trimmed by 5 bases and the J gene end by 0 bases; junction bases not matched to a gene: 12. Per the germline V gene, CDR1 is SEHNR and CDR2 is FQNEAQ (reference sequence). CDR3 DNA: TGTGCCAGCAGCCCCCCGGGGACTAGCGGAATTAGCTCCTACGAGCAGTACTTC. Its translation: CASSPPGTSGISSYEQYF.

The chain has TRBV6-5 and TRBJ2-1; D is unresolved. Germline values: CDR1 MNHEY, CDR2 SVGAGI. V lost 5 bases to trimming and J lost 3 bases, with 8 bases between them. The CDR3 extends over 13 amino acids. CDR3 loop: CASSPLGYNEQFF. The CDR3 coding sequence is TGTGCCAGCAGTCCCTTGGGCTACAATGAGCAGTTCTTC.

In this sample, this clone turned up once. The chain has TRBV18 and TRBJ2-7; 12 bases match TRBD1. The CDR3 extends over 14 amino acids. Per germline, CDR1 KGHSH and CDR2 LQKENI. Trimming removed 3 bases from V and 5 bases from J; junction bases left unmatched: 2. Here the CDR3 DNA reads TGTGCCAGCTCACCGGGACAGGGGGCCAACGAGCAGTACTTC. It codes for CASSPGQGANEQYF. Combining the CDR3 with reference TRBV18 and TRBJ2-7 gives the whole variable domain NAGVMQNPRHLVRRRGQEARLRCSPMKGHSHVYWYRQLPEEGLKFMVYLQKENIIDESGMPKERFSAEFPKEGPSILRIQQVVRGDSAAYFCASSPGQGANEQYFGPGTRLTVT.

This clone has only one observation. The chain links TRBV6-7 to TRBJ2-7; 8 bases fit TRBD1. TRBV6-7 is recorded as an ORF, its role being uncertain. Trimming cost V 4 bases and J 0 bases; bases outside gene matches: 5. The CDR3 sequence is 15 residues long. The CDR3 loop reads CASSCGQGASYEQYF. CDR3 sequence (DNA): TGTGCCAGCAGTTGTGGACAGGGAGCCTCCTACGAGCAGTACTTC.